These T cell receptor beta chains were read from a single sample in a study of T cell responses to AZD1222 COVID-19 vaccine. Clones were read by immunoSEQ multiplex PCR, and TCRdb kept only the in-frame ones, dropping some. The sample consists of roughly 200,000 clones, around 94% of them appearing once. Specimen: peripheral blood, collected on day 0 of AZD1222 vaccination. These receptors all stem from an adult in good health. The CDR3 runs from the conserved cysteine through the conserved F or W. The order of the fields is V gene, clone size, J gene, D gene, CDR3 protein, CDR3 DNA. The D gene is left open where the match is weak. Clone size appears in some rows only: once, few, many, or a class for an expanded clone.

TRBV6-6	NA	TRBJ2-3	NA	CASSPGAWGLDSTDTQYF	TGTGCCAGCAGTCCAGGCGCTTGGGGACTCGATAGCACAGATACGCAGTATTTT
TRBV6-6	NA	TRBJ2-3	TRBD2	CASRRLAGSTDTQYF	TGTGCCAGCAGGCGACTAGCGGGGAGCACAGATACGCAGTATTTT
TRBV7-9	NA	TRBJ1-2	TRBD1	CASTWDRGRPGYGYTF	TGTGCCAGCACCTGGGACAGGGGGCGCCCCGGCTATGGCTACACCTTC
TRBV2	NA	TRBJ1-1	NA	CASSDRGRNTEAFF	TGTGCCAGCAGTGACAGGGGAAGGAACACTGAAGCTTTCTTT
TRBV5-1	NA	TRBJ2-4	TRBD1	CASSQGQGDIQYF	TGCGCCAGCAGCCAAGGACAGGGGGACATTCAGTACTTC
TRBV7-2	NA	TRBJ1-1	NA	CASSFRQGWVTEAFF	TGTGCCAGCAGCTTTCGTCAGGGGTGGGTCACTGAAGCTTTCTTT
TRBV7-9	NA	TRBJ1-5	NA	CASSGPSGANQPQHF	TGTGCCAGCAGCGGCCCATCAGGCGCCAATCAGCCCCAGCATTTT
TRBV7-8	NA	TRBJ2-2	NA	CASSLPLYTGELFF	TGTGCCAGCAGCCTCCCCTTGTACACCGGGGAGCTGTTTTTT
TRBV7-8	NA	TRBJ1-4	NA	CASSLSRPGVPNEKLFF	TGTGCCAGCAGCTTATCGCGACCGGGAGTTCCCAATGAAAAACTGTTTTTT
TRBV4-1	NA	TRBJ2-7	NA	CASSQGGLSVGGYEQYF	TGCGCCAGCAGCCAAGGGGGCCTGTCGGTGGGGGGCTACGAGCAGTACTTC
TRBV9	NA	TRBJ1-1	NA	CASSPDLNTEAFF	TGTGCCAGCAGCCCTGACCTGAACACTGAAGCTTTCTTT
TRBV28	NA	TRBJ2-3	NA	CASTQGTDTQYF	TGTGCCAGCACACAGGGCACAGATACGCAGTATTTT
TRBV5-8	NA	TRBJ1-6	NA	CASSWDSVYNSPLHF	TGTGCCAGCAGCTGGGACTCGGTTTATAATTCACCCCTCCACTTT
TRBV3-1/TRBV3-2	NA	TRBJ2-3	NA	CASSPLRLGTDTQYF	TGTGCCAGCAGCCCTCTTAGGCTGGGCACAGATACGCAGTATTTT
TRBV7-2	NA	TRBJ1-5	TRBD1	CASSLGGTGHNQPQHF	TGTGCCAGCAGCTTAGGGGGGACAGGGCACAATCAGCCCCAGCATTTT
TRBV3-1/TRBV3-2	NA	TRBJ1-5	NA	CASSQDGGRGNQPQHF	TGTGCCAGCAGCCAAGATGGGGGTCGTGGCAATCAGCCCCAGCATTTT
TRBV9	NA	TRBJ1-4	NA	CASSGRDSGNEKLFF	TGTGCCAGCAGCGGCCGGGACTCTGGTAATGAAAAACTGTTTTTT
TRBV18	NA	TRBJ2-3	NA	CASSPEEVTSITDTQYF	TGTGCCAGCTCACCAGAGGAAGTTACCAGCATCACAGATACGCAGTATTTT
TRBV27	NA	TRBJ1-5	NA	CASSFTGGSQPQHF	TGTGCCAGCAGTTTCACAGGAGGTAGTCAGCCCCAGCATTTT
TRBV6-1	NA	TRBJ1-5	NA	CASSERWGSRRARQPQHF	TGTGCCAGCAGTGAACGTTGGGGTTCACGCAGGGCGAGACAGCCCCAGCATTTT
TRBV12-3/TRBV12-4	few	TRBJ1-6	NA	CASSLGPLLHF	TGTGCCAGCAGTTTGGGGCCCTTACTCCACTTT
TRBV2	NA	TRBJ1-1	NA	CASSPDLGGEAFF	TGTGCCAGCAGTCCCGATCTCGGGGGAGAAGCTTTCTTT
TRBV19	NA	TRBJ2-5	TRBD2	CASSGTSGLPETQYF	TGTGCCAGTAGTGGGACTAGCGGACTCCCAGAGACCCAGTACTTC
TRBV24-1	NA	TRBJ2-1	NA	CATSAANKNEQFF	TGTGCCACCAGTGCCGCGAACAAGAATGAGCAGTTCTTC
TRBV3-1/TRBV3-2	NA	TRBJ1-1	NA	CASSQALWARGTEAFF	TGTGCCAGCAGCCAAGCGCTGTGGGCGCGGGGCACTGAAGCTTTCTTT
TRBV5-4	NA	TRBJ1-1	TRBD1	CASSAGQGKGAFF	TGTGCCAGCAGCGCGGGACAGGGGAAGGGAGCTTTCTTT
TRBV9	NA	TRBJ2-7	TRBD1	CASSVGQGVYEQYF	TGTGCCAGCAGCGTTGGACAGGGGGTATACGAGCAGTACTTC
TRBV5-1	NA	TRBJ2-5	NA	CASSSAETQYF	TGCGCCAGCAGCTCGGCGGAGACCCAGTACTTC
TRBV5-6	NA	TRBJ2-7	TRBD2	CASSLASTSGESSYEQYF	TGTGCCAGCAGCTTGGCCTCGACTAGCGGGGAGAGCTCCTACGAGCAGTACTTC
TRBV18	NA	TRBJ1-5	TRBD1	CASSTGQGEPQHF	TGTGCCAGCTCAACGGGACAGGGCGAGCCCCAGCATTTT
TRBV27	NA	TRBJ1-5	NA	CASRGGGGYNQPQHF	TGTGCCAGCAGGGGGGGCGGGGGCTACAATCAGCCCCAGCATTTT
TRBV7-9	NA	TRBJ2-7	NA	CASSLAMSGDEQYF	TGTGCCAGCAGCTTAGCAATGTCAGGAGACGAGCAGTACTTC
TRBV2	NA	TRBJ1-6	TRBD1	CASSRQGPNSPLHF	TGTGCCAGCAGTCGACAGGGCCCTAATTCACCCCTCCACTTT
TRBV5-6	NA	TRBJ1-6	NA	CASSSVRSSYNSPLHF	TGTGCCAGCAGCTCCGTCCGTAGCTCCTATAATTCACCCCTCCACTTT
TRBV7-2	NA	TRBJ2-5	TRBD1	CASSSIQQGKWETQYF	TGTGCCAGCAGCTCTATCCAACAGGGGAAGTGGGAGACCCAGTACTTC
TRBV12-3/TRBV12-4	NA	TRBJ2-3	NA	CASTQDSTDTQYF	TGTGCCAGCACCCAAGACTCCACAGATACGCAGTATTTT
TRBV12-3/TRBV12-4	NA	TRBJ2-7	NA	CASSSGPYEQYF	TGTGCCAGCAGTTCGGGACCATACGAGCAGTACTTC
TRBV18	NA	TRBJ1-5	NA	CASSPGVTQSSYSNQPQHF	TGTGCCAGCTCACCGGGGGTAACTCAGTCCAGCTATAGCAATCAGCCCCAGCATTTT
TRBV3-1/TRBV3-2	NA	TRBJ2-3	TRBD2	CASSQLAGASGSDTQYF	TGTGCCAGCAGCCAACTAGCGGGGGCGTCCGGCTCAGATACGCAGTATTTT
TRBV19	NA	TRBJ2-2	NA	CASSENTGELFF	TGTGCCAGTAGCGAGAACACCGGGGAGCTGTTTTTT
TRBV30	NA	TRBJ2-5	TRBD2	CAWSVGLAGPLQETQYF	TGTGCCTGGAGTGTAGGACTAGCGGGGCCCCTCCAAGAGACCCAGTACTTC
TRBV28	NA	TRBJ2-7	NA	CASTQGYEQYF	TGTGCCAGCACTCAGGGCTACGAGCAGTACTTC
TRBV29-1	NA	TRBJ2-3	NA	CSSLVGSTDTQYF	TGCAGCTCGCTGGTCGGTAGCACAGATACGCAGTATTTT
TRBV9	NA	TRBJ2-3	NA	CASSIPETDTQYF	TGTGCCAGCAGCATCCCCGAGACAGATACGCAGTATTTT
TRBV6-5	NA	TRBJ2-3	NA	CASRRQVGSTDTQYF	TGTGCCAGCAGAAGACAGGTGGGAAGCACAGATACGCAGTATTTT
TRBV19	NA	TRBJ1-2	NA	CASSEDHGYTF	TGTGCCAGTAGTGAAGATCACGGCTACACCTTC
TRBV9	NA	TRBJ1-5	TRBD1	CASSPGDSLGNQPQHF	TGTGCCAGCAGCCCCGGGGACAGTCTAGGCAATCAGCCCCAGCATTTT